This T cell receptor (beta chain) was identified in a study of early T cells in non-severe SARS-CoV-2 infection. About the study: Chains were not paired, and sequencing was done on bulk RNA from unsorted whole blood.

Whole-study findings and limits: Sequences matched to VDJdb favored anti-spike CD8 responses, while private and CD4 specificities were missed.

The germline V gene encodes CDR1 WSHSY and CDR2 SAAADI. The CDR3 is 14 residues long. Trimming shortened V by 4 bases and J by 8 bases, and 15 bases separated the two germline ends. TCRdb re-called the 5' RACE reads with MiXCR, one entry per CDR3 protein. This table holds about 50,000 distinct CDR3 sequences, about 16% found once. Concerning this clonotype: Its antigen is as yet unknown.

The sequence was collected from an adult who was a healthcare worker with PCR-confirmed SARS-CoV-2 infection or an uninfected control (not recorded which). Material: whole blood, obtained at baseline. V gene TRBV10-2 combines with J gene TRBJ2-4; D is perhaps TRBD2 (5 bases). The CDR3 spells CASSVAGVSDIQYF. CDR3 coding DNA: TGCGCCAGCAGTGTTGCCGGGGTCAGTGACATTCAGTACTTC.